Listed below are T cell receptor beta chains from one sample, sequenced in a study of cytomegalovirus exposure and HLA in healthy donors. Assay used: immunoSEQ multiplex PCR; TCRdb lists only in-frame clones, some missing. The table records some 160,000 clones, over 75% of them present only once. The sequenced sample was PBMCs. Receptors originate from a woman in her forties or fifties in good health and CMV-seronegative. Each CDR3 is given with its conserved first and last residue. A D gene is named only where the DNA matches it firmly. Clone size appears in some rows only: once, few, many, or a class for an expanded clone.

TRBJ2-5	.	TRBV28	19	.	CASSLPSPAWGRYQETQYF	TGTGCCAGCAGTTTACCTTCGCCGGCGTGGGGGAGGTACCAAGAGACCCAGTACTTC
TRBJ2-7	.	TRBV9	13	.	CASSVAGNYEQYF	TGTGCCAGCAGCGTAGCGGGGAACTACGAGCAGTACTTC
TRBJ1-4	few	TRBV5-6	17	TRBD1	CASSLAGQGAFEGKLFF	TGTGCCAGCAGCTTGGCGGGACAGGGGGCCTTTGAGGGGAAACTGTTTTTT
TRBJ1-2	.	TRBV4-3	14	.	CASSRIGATDGYTF	TGCGCCAGCAGCCGGATTGGGGCCACGGACGGCTACACCTTC
TRBJ2-5	.	TRBV27	15	.	CASSLLTGKQETQYF	TGTGCCAGCAGTTTATTAACCGGGAAACAAGAGACCCAGTACTTC
TRBJ2-4	.	TRBV30	13	TRBD1	CAWRPGTGEIQYF	TGTGCCTGGAGGCCTGGGACAGGGGAGATTCAGTACTTC
TRBJ1-1	.	TRBV30	14	.	CAWSLPQGGTEAFF	TGTGCCTGGAGTCTCCCACAGGGCGGCACTGAAGCTTTCTTT
TRBJ2-1	.	TRBV18	15	TRBD2	CASSQGLAGVNEQFF	TGTGCCAGCTCACAAGGACTAGCGGGGGTCAATGAGCAGTTCTTC
TRBJ2-7	once	TRBV5-6	14	TRBD2	CASSLRTSPYEQYF	TGTGCCAGCAGCTTACGGACTAGTCCCTACGAGCAGTACTTC
TRBJ2-7	.	TRBV28	14	TRBD1	CASRKPGQGTKQYF	TGTGCCAGCAGAAAGCCGGGACAGGGGACCAAGCAGTACTTC